The 20 T cell receptor beta chains presented below share a single source sample, sequenced in a study of ipilimumab plus nivolumab after autologous stem cell transplantation. Assay: immunoSEQ multiplex PCR; the TCRdb copy retains only in-frame clones and omits some. This sample yields about 9,400 clones, of which around two thirds are seen a single time; less than 20% belongs to the top ten. Material: PBMCs, obtained in a trial of ipilimumab plus nivolumab as post-transplant consolidation. All receptors derive from a female donor with multiple myeloma.

The chain uses TRBV5-5 and TRBJ2-1; 11 bases are a match to TRBD2. There are 16 residues in the CDR3. Trimming took 4 bases from V and 4 from J; bases not matched to a gene: 7. CDR1 SGHKS and CDR2 YYEKEE come from the germline V gene (reference sequence). Here the CDR3 reads CASSPKGLAAYNEQFF. The CDR3 DNA reads TGTGCCAGCAGCCCGAAGGGACTAGCGGCATACAATGAGCAGTTCTTC.

V and J are TRBV7-3 and TRBJ2-1; D remains ambiguous. Germline values: CDR1 SGHTA, CDR2 FQGTGA. CDR3 length: 14 amino acids. The V end was cut by 5 bases, the J end by 4 bases, with 12 bases between. This chain's CDR3 is CASSPNDQYNEQFF. The DNA of the CDR3 is TGTGCCAGCAGCCCAAACGATCAGTACAATGAGCAGTTCTTC.

This chain connects TRBV7-2 to TRBJ2-1; D is ambiguous. Trimming removed 5 bases at V and 0 bases at J, with 11 bases between. The CDR3 extends over 15 amino acids. Germline lookup yields CDR1 SGHTA and CDR2 FQGNSA. Written as DNA, the CDR3 is TGTGCCAGCAGCCCCCGAGTTAGCTCCTACAATGAGCAGTTCTTC. This sequence encodes CASSPRVSSYNEQFF.

The chain has TRBV30 and TRBJ1-3, with unresolved D. The V end was cut by 4 bases, the J end by 3 bases, with 7 bases between. Germline-derived CDR1 and CDR2 are GTSNPN and SVGIG (reference sequence). The CDR3 runs to 12 residues. Here the CDR3 DNA reads TGTGCCTGGAAAGGCATTGGAAACACCATATATTTT. Its protein is CAWKGIGNTIYF.

This clone came up a few times. Distinct nucleotide sequences in the sample also encode this CDR3. V and J are TRBV6-6 and TRBJ1-4; no firm D call. V lost 0 bases and J 4 bases, leaving 9 bases between the germline ends. The length of the CDR3 is 15 residues. CDR1 and CDR2 (germline): MNHNY, SVGAGI (reference sequence). Here the CDR3 reads CASSYSTGLNEKLFF. The CDR3 DNA reads TGTGCCAGCAGTTACTCGACCGGACTTAATGAAAAACTGTTTTTT.

V and J are TRBV5-1 and TRBJ2-4; 10 bases match TRBD1. Germline lookup yields CDR1 SGHRS and CDR2 YFSETQ. The CDR3 covers 14 residues. The V segment lost 4 bases and the J segment 5 bases; nucleotides outside the gene matches: 3. The CDR3 is CASSPGQGENIQYF. The CDR3 DNA sequence: TGCGCCAGCAGCCCCGGACAGGGGGAAAACATTCAGTACTTC.

This clone is labeled as medium-sized. The V and J genes are TRBV30 and TRBJ1-1; D ambiguous. Germline CDR1 is GTSNPN and CDR2 is SVGIG (reference sequence). Deletions cut 0 bases from V and 3 bases from J, with 2 bases between. This CDR3 is 11 amino acids long. DNA for the CDR3: TGTGCCTGGAGTGTCTACACTGAAGCTTTCTTT. It encodes CAWSVYTEAFF.

The chain joins TRBV12-2 to TRBJ2-3; the D segment call TRBD2 is taken from the table without a DNA check. TRBV12-2 is an annotated pseudogene. CDR3 length: 18 amino acids. CDR3 coding DNA: TGTGCAAGTCGCTCCCAGTTAGGGACTAGCGGGAGCCCAGATACGCAGTATTTT. As protein: CASRSQLGTSGSPDTQYF.

The chain has TRBV11-2 and TRBJ1-1; D gene unclear. CDR3 length equals 13 residues. The V and J ends lost 3 bases and 0 bases respectively, with 5 bases between them. Per the germline V gene, CDR1 is SGHAT and CDR2 is FQNNGV. In DNA, the CDR3 is TGTGCCAGCAGCTTCGGGTTGAACACTGAAGCTTTCTTT. Translation: CASSFGLNTEAFF.

Points on this clone: This sample also contains other DNA sequences that code for the same CDR3. The gene calls are TRBV27 and TRBJ1-5; D uncertain. The length of the CDR3 is 12 residues. The V and J ends lost 3 bases and 4 bases respectively, with 4 bases between them. Germline V gene lookup returns CDR1 MNHEY and CDR2 SMNVEV (reference sequence). CDR3 nucleotides: TGTGCCAGCAGTTTTCCTAATCAGCCCCAGCATTTT. This encodes CASSFPNQPQHF.

The rearrangement joins TRBV4-1 to TRBJ2-7, with D maybe TRBD1 (6 bases). Germline assignment: CDR1 MGHRA and CDR2 YSYEKL. Trimming shortened V by 1 base and J by 9 bases, and 13 bases separated the two germline ends. The CDR3 has 13 amino acids. The CDR3 region has the DNA TGCGCCAGCAGCCAAGTGGACAGAGGTCTGCAGTACTTC. This codes for CASSQVDRGLQYF.

V is TRBV6-1 and J is TRBJ1-5; D is uncertain. This CDR3 comprises 14 residues. In germline, CDR1 is MNHNS, CDR2 SASEGT. Trimming stripped 6 bases from V and 3 bases from J, with 12 bases between. The CDR3 DNA is TGTGCCAGCAGGGACCAGGCTCCCAATCAGCCCCAGCATTTT. It is translated as CASRDQAPNQPQHF.

The chain couples TRBV30 to TRBJ1-5, with a possible D match to TRBD1 (6 bases). Germline loops: CDR1 GTSNPN, CDR2 SVGIG (reference sequence). V was shortened by 2 bases and J by 4 bases, with 9 bases between the two germline ends. This CDR3 region has 13 residues. The CDR3 nucleotides are TGTGCCTGGAGTCCTGACAGGAATCAGCCCCAGCATTTT. As protein: CAWSPDRNQPQHF. Drawing the rest from reference TRBV30 and TRBJ1-5, the complete variable domain is SQTIHQWPATLVQPVGSPLSLECTVEGTSNPNLYWYRQAAGRGLQLLFYSVGIGQISSEVPQNLSASRPQDRQFILSSKKLLLSDSGFYLCAWSPDRNQPQHFGDGTRLSIL.

Sample share makes this clone large. This chain joins TRBV5-1 and TRBJ1-5; the D is unclear. Germline CDR1 is SGHRS and CDR2 is YFSETQ. CDR3 length: 14 amino acids. Deletions cut 4 bases from V and 5 bases from J, with 13 bases between. CDR3 protein: CASSPDGQHQPQHF. Written as DNA, the CDR3 is TGCGCCAGCAGCCCGGACGGGCAACATCAGCCCCAGCATTTT.

In the case of this clone: Other DNA sequences within the sample encode an identical CDR3. The chain couples TRBV29-1 to TRBJ2-3; 10 bases are a match to TRBD1. From germline, CDR1 is SQVTM and CDR2 ANQGSEA. The CDR3 totals 12 residues. V was clipped by 6 bases and J by 5 bases; unmatched bases: 2. This chain's CDR3 is CSVGQGGDTQYF. In DNA form, the CDR3 reads TGCAGCGTAGGACAGGGGGGAGATACGCAGTATTTT.

V is TRBV7-2 and J is TRBJ2-5, with 8 bases aligning to TRBD2. The CDR3 extends over 15 amino acids. V trimming: 5 bases; J trimming: 5 bases; junction bases outside the gene matches: 10. Germline-derived CDR1 and CDR2 are SGHTA and FQGNSA. The CDR3 sequence: CASSPTSVAIETQYF. For the CDR3, the DNA is TGTGCCAGCAGCCCGACTAGCGTCGCTATTGAGACCCAGTACTTC.

This clone was recorded a few times. This rearrangement joins TRBV5-1 to TRBJ2-4; D is possibly TRBD2 (5 bases). Between the trimmed V and J ends, which lost 4 bases and 0 bases, there was a span of 14 bases. Germline CDR1 reads SGHRS; CDR2 reads YFSETQ. The CDR3 is made up of 16 amino acids. The CDR3 DNA follows: TGCGCCAGCAGCACGGATCCCGGACTAGCCAAAAACATTCAGTACTTC. Its protein is CASSTDPGLAKNIQYF.

The chain carries TRBV5-1 and TRBJ1-1; D is ambiguous. Between the trimmed V and J ends, which lost 2 bases and 0 bases, there was a span of 11 bases. This CDR3 contains 15 residues. CDR1 is SGHRS and CDR2 is YFSETQ in the germline V gene. DNA for the CDR3: TGCGCCAGCAGCTTTTCCGAGGGTTTGAACACTGAAGCTTTCTTT. As protein: CASSFSEGLNTEAFF.

The chain is built from TRBV5-1 and TRBJ2-7, with TRBD1 matching 9 bases. The germline V gene has CDR1 SGHRS and CDR2 YFSETQ. The CDR3 has 17 amino acids. Germline trimming cut 1 base from V and 6 bases from J; bases unmatched to any gene: 14. Here the CDR3 reads CASSLLGVVQGAPEQYF. In DNA, the CDR3 is TGCGCCAGCAGCTTGCTGGGGGTCGTACAGGGGGCGCCCGAGCAGTACTTC.

The V call is TRBV5-1, the J call TRBJ1-2; no clear D gene. The CDR3 contains 12 residues. CDR1 is SGHRS, CDR2 YFSETQ, per germline. V shed 7 bases and J shed 3 bases, with 10 bases lying between them. The CDR3 nucleotides read TGCGCCAGCGCTTTACCTGACTATGGCTACACCTTC. This codes for CASALPDYGYTF.